These 10 T cell receptor beta chains were sequenced from one sample in a study of CD8+ T cells in alopecia areata (dated by TCRdb to 2016 to 2019). To prepare the library, the immunoSEQ multiplex PCR assay was applied. RNA was extracted from all samples and reverse transcribed into cDNA, which served as template for TCR sequencing. TCRdb carries this immuneACCESS record with in-frame sequences only. Its versions omit some clonotypes, under half of them owing to an unresolved V gene in the studies checked, with the rest unexplained. The table for this sample lists roughly 120,000 clones; roughly two fifths of them were counted only once. Over 3% of the sample lies in the top ten. The sequenced material came from CD4+ T cells sorted from blood. Source of these receptors: a human donor with alopecia areata.

The chain links TRBV5-6 to TRBJ1-2; the D is unclear. Trimming cost V 4 bases and J 4 bases, with 23 bases left between them. The CDR3 has 17 residues. Germline CDR1 is SGHDT and CDR2 is YYEEEE. The CDR3 nucleotides read TGTGCCAGCAGCCTGGACCGGGTGGGCCAGGTGCTCTATGGCTACACCTTC. Protein: CASSLDRVGQVLYGYTF. Complete variable domain (other parts from reference TRBV5-6 and TRBJ1-2): DAGVTQSPTHLIKTRGQQVTLRCSPKSGHDTVSWYQQALGQGPQFIFQYYEEEERQRGNFPDRFSGHQFPNYSSELNVNALLLGDSALYLCASSLDRVGQVLYGYTFGSGTRLTVV.

This chain joins TRBV5-1 and TRBJ2-5; D tentatively fits TRBD1 or TRBD2 (5 bases each). CDR3 size: 16 residues. Germline CDR1 and CDR2: SGHRS and YFSETQ. The ends were cut back, 0 bases at V and 4 bases at J, with 16 bases in the middle. DNA for the CDR3: TGCGCCAGCAGCTTGGGTCGGGGAACTAGGGGAGAGACCCAGTACTTC. Residues: CASSLGRGTRGETQYF.

The chain links TRBV11-1 to TRBJ2-1; 9 bases are shared with TRBD2. The CDR3 loop spans 18 amino acids. Germline CDR1 is SGHAT and CDR2 is FQDESV (reference sequence). Trimming cost V 1 base and J 8 bases; bases outside gene matches: 15. The CDR3 spells CASSLVPPLAGRGDEQFF. The CDR3 coding sequence is TGTGCCAGCAGCTTAGTGCCCCCGCTAGCGGGACGGGGGGATGAGCAGTTCTTC.

This clone was picked up a small number of times. The chain is built from TRBV4-2 and TRBJ2-1; no firm D call. The CDR3 is made up of 13 amino acids. The germline V gene encodes CDR1 LGHNA and CDR2 YNFKEQ. The V end lost 3 bases, the J end lost 5 bases, and 8 bases lay between the germline ends. CDR3 bases: TGTGCCAGCAGCCACCTCGACAACAATGAGCAGTTCTTC. This sequence encodes CASSHLDNNEQFF.

This clone occurred a few times. The chain uses TRBV28 and TRBJ2-1, with no clear D. V shed 6 bases and J shed 8 bases, with 8 bases lying between them. This CDR3 has 11 residues. Germline assignment: CDR1 MDHEN and CDR2 SYDVKM. CDR3 sequence reads: CASRHRDEQFF. CDR3 bases: TGTGCCAGCAGACATCGGGATGAGCAGTTCTTC.

This clone was recorded a few times. The V gene is TRBV6-6, the J gene TRBJ2-7; tentative D call: TRBD1 (6 bases). CDR3 length equals 11 residues. Germline CDR1 MNHNY, CDR2 SVGAGI (reference sequence). Trimming pared 6 bases from V and 10 bases from J, leaving 13 bases between. The CDR3 DNA reads TGTGCCAGCAGCATGGACAGTCCCCAGTACTTC. This sequence encodes CASSMDSPQYF.

J is TRBJ2-7 and V is TRBV6-6; 12 positions match TRBD1. There are 15 residues in the CDR3. J lost 7 bases, V lost 4 bases, and 8 bases had no gene match. Germline V lookup: CDR1 MNHNY, CDR2 SVGAGI (reference sequence). The CDR3 nucleotides are TGTGCCAGCAGTTCCCCGGGACAGGGGGCGCAAGAGCAGTACTTC. This translates into CASSSPGQGAQEQYF.

The CDR3 region has the DNA TGCAGCGTTGCCCTCAGGGATAGCAATCAGCCCCAGCATTTT. Its translation is CSVALRDSNQPQHF. V usage is TRBV29-1 and J usage is TRBJ1-5; the D gene is possibly TRBD1 (5 bases). Germline V CDR1 and CDR2: SQVTM, ANQGSEA. The CDR3 is made up of 14 amino acids. V lost 4 bases, J lost 0 bases, and 10 bases lay in between.

This rearrangement joins TRBV2 to TRBJ2-5, with 7 bases matching TRBD1. J gave up 1 base and V 8 bases, and 7 bases lay outside the gene matches. The CDR3 length is 14 residues. CDR1 SNHLY and CDR2 FYNNEI come from the germline V gene. In nucleotides, the CDR3 is TGTGCCAGCCGTGGGACAGTGGGCCAAGAGACCCAGTACTTC. Translated, it gives CASRGTVGQETQYF. Full variable domain (missing parts from reference TRBV2 and TRBJ2-5): EPEVTQTPSHQVTQMGQEVILRCVPISNHLYFYWYRQILGQKVEFLVSFYNNEISEKSEIFDDQFSVERPDGSNFTLKIRSTKLEDSAMYFCASRGTVGQETQYFGPGTRLLVL.

The chain employs TRBV7-9 and TRBJ2-3; the match to TRBD1 covers 10 bases. The germline gives CDR1 SEHNR, CDR2 FQNEAQ (reference sequence). CDR3 length: 15 amino acids. The trim removed 6 bases at V and 5 bases at J, leaving 8 bases unmatched. In DNA, the CDR3 is TGTGCCAGCAGTCCGGGACAGGGGCCCGGAGATACGCAGTATTTT. As protein: CASSPGQGPGDTQYF. The full variable domain, completed using reference TRBV7-9 and TRBJ2-3, is DTGVSQNPRHKITKRGQNVTFRCDPISEHNRLYWYRQTLGQGPEFLTYFQNEAQLEKSRLLSDRFSAERPKGSFSTLEIQRTEQGDSAMYLCASSPGQGPGDTQYFGPGTRLTVL.